These 8 T cell receptor beta chains came from one sample sequenced in a study of blood T cell repertoires in COVID-19. Assay: immunoSEQ multiplex PCR; the TCRdb copy retains only in-frame clones and omits some. The top ten clones hold 9.2% of a sample with 45,000 to 50,000 clones, roughly nine tenths of them seen once. The material sequenced was peripheral blood. The receptor source for this set is a human donor in a cohort sampled during active COVID-19.

The chain carries TRBV7-9 and TRBJ2-1; D not resolved. CDR3 length: 12 residues. Deletions cut 1 base from V and 7 bases from J, with 5 bases between. The V gene's germline CDR1 is SEHNR and CDR2 FQNEAQ (reference sequence). The CDR3 DNA is TGTGCCAGCAGCTTAGTTTCTAATGAGCAGTTCTTC. This sequence encodes CASSLVSNEQFF. The variable domain in full, completed from reference TRBV7-9 and TRBJ2-1, reads DTGVSQNPRHKITKRGQNVTFRCDPISEHNRLYWYRQTLGQGPEFLTYFQNEAQLEKSRLLSDRFSAERPKGSFSTLEIQRTEQGDSAMYLCASSLVSNEQFFGPGTRLTVL.

The V and J genes are TRBV3-1 (or the pseudogene TRBV3-2) and TRBJ2-3; 8 bases align to TRBD2. CDR1 LGHDT and CDR2 YNNKEL come from the germline V gene (reference sequence). This CDR3 comprises 14 residues. J was trimmed by 5 bases and V by 2 bases; bases with no gene match: 3. This CDR3 reads CASSQRGGKDTQYF. CDR3 nucleotides: TGTGCCAGCAGCCAACGCGGGGGGAAAGATACGCAGTATTTT.

The chain carries TRBV5-1 and TRBJ1-2; the D is unclear. The CDR3 runs to 12 residues. Germline V gene data show CDR1 as SGHRS and CDR2 as YFSETQ. The germline V and J ends were trimmed by 1 base and 6 bases, with 7 bases remaining between them. Written as DNA, the CDR3 is TGCGCCAGCAGCTTGCCCGGGGATGGCTACACCTTC. Translation: CASSLPGDGYTF.

This chain connects TRBV12-3 or TRBV12-4 to TRBJ1-5, with TRBD1 as a possible D gene (6 bases). V lost 5 bases, J lost 6 bases, and 11 bases lay in between. The CDR3 has 13 amino acids. The CDR3 protein is CASSQTGTQPQHF. CDR3 nucleotide sequence: TGTGCCAGCAGTCAAACAGGGACTCAGCCCCAGCATTTT.

As DNA, the CDR3 is TGTGCCATCAGTGAGTCGTGGGGAGCCGGGGAGCTGTTTTTT. Its protein product is CAISESWGAGELFF. The chain employs TRBV10-3 and TRBJ2-2, with D perhaps TRBD2 (5 bases). The germline V gene encodes CDR1 ENHRY and CDR2 SYGVKD. Between the trimmed V and J ends, which lost 0 bases and 6 bases, there was a span of 8 bases. The CDR3 covers 14 residues.

The chain has TRBV7-3 and TRBJ2-5; 9 positions agree with TRBD2. This CDR3 spans 13 amino acids. The ends lost 4 bases at V and 5 bases at J; junction bases unmatched: 2. Germline V gene lookup returns CDR1 SGHTA and CDR2 FQGTGA. For the CDR3, the DNA is TGTGCCAGCAGCTCAAGCGGGGGGGAGACCCAGTACTTC. Protein sequence: CASSSSGGETQYF.

The CDR3 nucleotides read TGTGCCATCAGTGAGTCAGGCGGTAAAGAGACCCAGTACTTC. Translation: CAISESGGKETQYF. This chain connects TRBV10-3 to TRBJ2-5, with D uncertain. Trimming shortened V by 0 bases and J by 3 bases, and 8 bases separated the two germline ends. Germline V lookup: CDR1 ENHRY, CDR2 SYGVKD. This CDR3 has 14 amino acids.

The chain is built from TRBV21-1 and TRBJ1-1. TRBV21-1 is an annotated pseudogene. The CDR3 loop spans 14 amino acids. For the CDR3, the DNA is TGTGCCAGCAGCAAATCACTACTTCGCACTGAAGCTTTCTTT. Translating gives CASSKSLLRTEAFF.